Listed below are T cell receptor beta chains from one sample, sequenced in a study of blood T cell repertoires in COVID-19. The protocol was immunoSEQ multiplex PCR, while the TCRdb copy is restricted to in-frame clones and leaves out a portion. The sample contains some 290,000 clones, about nine tenths of which appear only once. Source material: peripheral blood. The receptors were gathered from a woman aged 25 to 45 with COVID-19, enrolled during active disease. Each CDR3 is given with its conserved first and last residue. The D gene is left open where the match is weak. Size tells how often a clone was seen (once, few, many) or the class of an expanded clone, and some rows leave it out.

V	size	D	J	CDR3	DNA
TRBV27	-	-	TRBJ2-7	CASSPQGLSYEQYF	TGTGCCAGCAGTCCCCAGGGGTTGTCCTACGAGCAGTACTTC
TRBV18	-	TRBD1	TRBJ1-1	CASSLGTGRNTEAFF	TGTGCCAGCTCTCTGGGGACAGGACGGAACACTGAAGCTTTCTTT
TRBV6-2/TRBV6-3	once	TRBD2	TRBJ2-5	CASSGLAGGLQETQYF	TGTGCCAGCAGCGGACTAGCGGGAGGCCTCCAAGAGACCCAGTACTTC
TRBV4-2	-	-	TRBJ2-2	CASSQDQGAGELFF	TGTGCCAGCAGCCAAGATCAAGGGGCCGGGGAGCTGTTTTTT
TRBV27	once	-	TRBJ1-2	CASSLRRAGQPGYTF	TGTGCCAGCAGTTTACGCCGGGCAGGGCAACCTGGCTACACCTTC
TRBV11-2	-	-	TRBJ2-3	CASSSGFAPDTQYF	TGTGCCAGCAGTTCAGGGTTTGCCCCAGATACGCAGTATTTT
TRBV3-1/TRBV3-2	-	TRBD1	TRBJ2-2	CASSQQGQGAGELFF	TGTGCCAGCAGCCAACAGGGACAGGGCGCCGGGGAGCTGTTTTTT
TRBV28	-	TRBD2	TRBJ2-7	CASRRSAGGTYEQYF	TGTGCCAGCAGAAGATCCGCGGGAGGGACCTACGAGCAGTACTTC
TRBV9	once	-	TRBJ2-7	CASSPIADSYEQYF	TGTGCCAGCAGCCCCATAGCGGACTCCTACGAGCAGTACTTC
TRBV6-4	once	-	TRBJ1-6	CASSATRRQALNSPLHF	TGTGCCAGCAGTGCCACCCGGAGACAGGCGTTGAATTCACCCCTCCACTTT
TRBV10-3	-	-	TRBJ1-5	CATRGGAEDNQPQHF	TGTGCCACTCGCGGAGGGGCGGAGGACAATCAGCCCCAGCATTTT
TRBV5-1	-	-	TRBJ2-1	CASSWGEVPNEQFF	TGCGCCAGCAGCTGGGGGGAGGTTCCCAATGAGCAGTTCTTC
TRBV5-8	-	TRBD1	TRBJ1-5	CASRPTQGYSNQPQHF	TGTGCCAGCAGACCGACACAGGGGTATAGCAATCAGCCCCAGCATTTT
TRBV7-9	-	-	TRBJ2-7	CASSSTSYEQYF	TGTGCCAGCAGCTCAACATCCTACGAGCAGTACTTC
TRBV9	-	-	TRBJ2-1	CASSITGNEQFF	TGTGCCAGCAGCATTACAGGGAATGAGCAGTTCTTC
TRBV4-1	medium-sized	-	TRBJ2-2	CASSQGSRTGELFF	TGCGCCAGCAGCCAAGGCAGTCGAACCGGGGAGCTGTTTTTT
TRBV29-1	-	TRBD1	TRBJ2-3	CSVEDRGLQYTQYF	TGCAGCGTTGAAGATAGGGGGCTACAGTATACGCAGTATTTT
TRBV5-5	once	-	TRBJ2-1	CASSSRPGNEQFF	TGTGCCAGCAGCTCCCGCCCCGGGAATGAGCAGTTCTTC
TRBV10-3	-	TRBD1	TRBJ1-2	CAISGRQGDVVYGYTF	TGTGCCATCAGTGGCCGACAGGGCGACGTCGTCTATGGCTACACCTTC
TRBV15	-	TRBD2	TRBJ2-5	CATSRVAGGGETQYF	TGTGCCACCAGCAGGGTAGCGGGAGGGGGAGAGACCCAGTACTTC
TRBV28	-	-	TRBJ1-2	CASSQGIWDYGYTF	TGTGCCAGCAGTCAGGGGATATGGGACTATGGCTACACCTTC
TRBV3-1/TRBV3-2	-	TRBD1	TRBJ1-1	CASSQQGVRFTAFF	TGTGCCAGCAGTCAACAGGGGGTACGGTTCACAGCTTTCTTT
TRBV5-1	-	-	TRBJ2-1	CASSLEASIYYNEQFF	TGCGCCAGCAGCTTGGAAGCTAGCATATATTACAATGAGCAGTTCTTC
TRBV9	-	-	TRBJ2-1	CASSSQWMGENEQFF	TGTGCCAGCAGCTCTCAGTGGATGGGCGAGAATGAGCAGTTCTTC
TRBV3-1/TRBV3-2	-	TRBD2	TRBJ2-7	CASSLSGTYEQYF	TGTGCCAGCAGCCTAAGCGGGACCTACGAGCAGTACTTC
TRBV6-5	-	-	TRBJ2-1	CASSYSQAAYNEQFF	TGTGCCAGCAGTTACTCACAAGCGGCTTACAATGAGCAGTTCTTC
TRBV13	-	TRBD2	TRBJ2-1	CASSSGGGRTQYNEQFF	TGTGCCAGCAGCTCAGGAGGCGGGAGGACCCAATACAATGAGCAGTTCTTC
TRBV20-1	-	-	TRBJ2-1	CSASESSGNNNEQFF	TGCAGTGCTAGTGAATCCAGCGGAAATAACAATGAGCAGTTCTTC
TRBV7-2	-	-	TRBJ2-3	CASSRRGTASTDTQYF	TGTGCCAGCAGCCGCAGGGGAACCGCTAGCACAGATACGCAGTATTTT
TRBV5-6	-	-	TRBJ1-1	CASSRRREAFF	TGTGCCAGCAGCCGCCGCCGGGAAGCTTTCTTT
TRBV6-5	-	-	TRBJ1-1	CASTPDRRWSTEAFF	TGTGCCAGCACCCCCGACAGAAGGTGGTCCACTGAAGCTTTCTTT
TRBV30	-	-	TRBJ1-5	CAWTSAVTPGQPQHF	TGTGCCTGGACTTCCGCCGTGACTCCCGGGCAGCCCCAGCATTTT
TRBV11-2	-	-	TRBJ1-6	CASSLFRGINSPLHF	TGTGCCAGCAGCTTATTCAGGGGAATAAATTCACCCCTCCACTTT
TRBV3-1/TRBV3-2	-	-	TRBJ2-1	CASSHPNNEQFF	TGTGCCAGCAGCCATCCCAACAATGAGCAGTTCTTC
TRBV7-9	-	TRBD2	TRBJ2-1	CASSWGGLAASYNEQFF	TGTGCCAGCAGCTGGGGAGGACTAGCGGCCTCCTACAATGAGCAGTTCTTC
TRBV3-1/TRBV3-2	-	TRBD2	TRBJ2-7	CASSHRAGVLSSYEQYF	TGTGCCAGCAGCCACCGAGCGGGGGTACTAAGCTCCTACGAGCAGTACTTC
TRBV18	-	TRBD1	TRBJ2-7	CASSPGDSPHF	TGTGCCAGCTCACCAGGGGACAGTCCCCACTTC
TRBV5-1	-	-	TRBJ2-2	CASSLHPGAEAGELFF	TGCGCCAGCAGCTTGCACCCAGGGGCGGAGGCCGGGGAGCTGTTTTTT
TRBV6-5	-	-	TRBJ1-1	CATFRQVEAFF	TGTGCCACTTTTAGACAGGTTGAAGCTTTCTTT
TRBV10-2	-	-	TRBJ1-1	CASSESANTEAFF	TGCGCCAGCAGTGAGTCAGCCAACACTGAAGCTTTCTTT
TRBV7-9	once	-	TRBJ2-1	CASGTGPNEQFF	TGTGCCAGCGGAACAGGGCCCAATGAGCAGTTCTTC
TRBV2	-	TRBD2	TRBJ2-3	CASRERLAGTDTQYF	TGTGCCAGCAGAGAACGGCTAGCGGGCACAGATACGCAGTATTTT
TRBV3-1/TRBV3-2	-	-	TRBJ2-3	CASSQDPALLGDTQYF	TGTGCCAGCAGCCAAGATCCTGCCCTACTAGGAGATACGCAGTATTTT
TRBV10-3	-	TRBD2	TRBJ2-1	CAAGTSGYNEQFF	TGTGCCGCCGGGACTAGCGGATACAATGAGCAGTTCTTC
TRBV29-1	few	-	TRBJ1-2	CSVDQGGYTF	TGCAGCGTTGATCAGGGTGGCTACACCTTC
TRBV5-4	once	-	TRBJ2-7	CASSLRLEPYEQYF	TGTGCCAGCAGCTTGCGTCTAGAACCCTACGAGCAGTACTTC